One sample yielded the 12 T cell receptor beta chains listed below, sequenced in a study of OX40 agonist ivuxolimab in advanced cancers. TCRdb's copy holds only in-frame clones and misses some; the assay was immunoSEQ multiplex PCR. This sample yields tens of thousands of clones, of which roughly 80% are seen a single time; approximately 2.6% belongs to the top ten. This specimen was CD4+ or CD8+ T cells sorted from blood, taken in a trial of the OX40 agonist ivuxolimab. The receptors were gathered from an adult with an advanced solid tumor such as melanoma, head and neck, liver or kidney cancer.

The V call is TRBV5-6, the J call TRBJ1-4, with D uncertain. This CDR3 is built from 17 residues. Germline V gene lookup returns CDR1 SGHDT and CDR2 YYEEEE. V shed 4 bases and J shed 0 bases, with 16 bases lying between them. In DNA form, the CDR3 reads TGTGCCAGCAGCCCCTTGTGGGAGGGTGCAACTAATGAAAAACTGTTTTTT. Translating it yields CASSPLWEGATNEKLFF.

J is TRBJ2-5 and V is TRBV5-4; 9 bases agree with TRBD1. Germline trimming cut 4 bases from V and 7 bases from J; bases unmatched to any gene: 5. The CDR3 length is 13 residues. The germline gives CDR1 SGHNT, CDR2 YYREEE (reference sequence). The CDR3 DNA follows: TGTGCCAGCAGCCGGGACAGGGAGGGGACCCAGTACTTC. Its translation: CASSRDREGTQYF.

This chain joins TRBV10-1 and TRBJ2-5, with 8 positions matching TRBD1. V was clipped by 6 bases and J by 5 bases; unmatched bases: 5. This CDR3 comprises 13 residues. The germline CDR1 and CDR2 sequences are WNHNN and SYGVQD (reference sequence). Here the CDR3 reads CASRRTGRETQYF. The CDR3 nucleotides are TGCGCCAGCAGGAGGACAGGGAGGGAGACCCAGTACTTC.

As DNA, the CDR3 is TGTGCCAGTAGCCAGAACGACGCTTTATACGAGCAGTACTTC. The encoded protein is CASSQNDALYEQYF. This rearrangement joins TRBV19 to TRBJ2-7, with D uncertain. Germline loops: CDR1 LNHDA, CDR2 SQIVND (reference sequence). There are 14 residues in the CDR3. Deletions cut 6 bases from V and 4 bases from J, with 16 bases between.

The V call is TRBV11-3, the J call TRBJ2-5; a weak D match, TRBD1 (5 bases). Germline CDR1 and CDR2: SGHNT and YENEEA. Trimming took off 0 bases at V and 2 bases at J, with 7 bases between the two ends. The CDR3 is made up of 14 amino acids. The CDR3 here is CASSLDPGQETQYF. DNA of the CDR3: TGTGCCAGCAGCTTAGACCCAGGGCAAGAGACCCAGTACTTC.

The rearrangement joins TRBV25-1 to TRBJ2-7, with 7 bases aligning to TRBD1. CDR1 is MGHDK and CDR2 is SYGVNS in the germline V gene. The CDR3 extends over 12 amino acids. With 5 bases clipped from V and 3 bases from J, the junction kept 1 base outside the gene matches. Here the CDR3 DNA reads TGTGCCAGCAGTCGGGACAGCTACGAGCAGTACTTC. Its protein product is CASSRDSYEQYF.

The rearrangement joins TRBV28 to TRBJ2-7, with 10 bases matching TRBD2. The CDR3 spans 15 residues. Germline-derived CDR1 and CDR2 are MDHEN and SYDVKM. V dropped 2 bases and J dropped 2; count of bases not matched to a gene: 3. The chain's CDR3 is CASSLKLAGTYEQYF. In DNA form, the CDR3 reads TGTGCCAGCAGTTTAAAACTAGCGGGAACCTACGAGCAGTACTTC. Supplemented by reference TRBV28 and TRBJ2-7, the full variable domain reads DVKVTQSSRYLVKRTGEKVFLECVQDMDHENMFWYRQDPGLGLRLIYFSYDVKMKEKGDIPEGYSVSREKKERFSLILESASTNQTSMYLCASSLKLAGTYEQYFGPGTRLTVT.

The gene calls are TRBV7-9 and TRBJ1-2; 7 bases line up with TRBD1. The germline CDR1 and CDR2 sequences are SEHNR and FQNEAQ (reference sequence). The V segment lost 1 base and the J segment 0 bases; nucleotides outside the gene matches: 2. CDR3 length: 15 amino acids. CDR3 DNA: TGTGCCAGCAGCTTAGGACAGGGCGCTAACTATGGCTACACCTTC. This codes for CASSLGQGANYGYTF. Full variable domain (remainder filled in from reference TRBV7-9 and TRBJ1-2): DTGVSQNPRHKITKRGQNVTFRCDPISEHNRLYWYRQTLGQGPEFLTYFQNEAQLEKSRLLSDRFSAERPKGSFSTLEIQRTEQGDSAMYLCASSLGQGANYGYTFGSGTRLTVV.

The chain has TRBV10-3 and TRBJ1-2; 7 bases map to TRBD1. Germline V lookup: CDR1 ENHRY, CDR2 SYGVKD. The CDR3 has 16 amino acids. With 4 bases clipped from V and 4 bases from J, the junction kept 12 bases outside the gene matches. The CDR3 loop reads CAISGQGLIAAYGYTF. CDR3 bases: TGTGCCATCAGTGGACAGGGCCTCATCGCTGCCTATGGCTACACCTTC.

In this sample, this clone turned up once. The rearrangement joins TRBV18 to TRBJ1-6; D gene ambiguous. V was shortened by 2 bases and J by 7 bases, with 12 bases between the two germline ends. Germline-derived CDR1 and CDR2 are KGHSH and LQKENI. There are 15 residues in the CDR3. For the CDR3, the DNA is TGTGCCAGCTCACCATCAATAGACGCGAATTCACCCCTCCACTTT. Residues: CASSPSIDANSPLHF.

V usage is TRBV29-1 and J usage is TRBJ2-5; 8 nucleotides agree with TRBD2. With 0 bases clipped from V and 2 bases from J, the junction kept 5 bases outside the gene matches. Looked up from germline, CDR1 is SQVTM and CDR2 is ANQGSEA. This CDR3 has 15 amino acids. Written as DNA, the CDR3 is TGCAGCGTTGAAGATCACGCTAGCGGGCAAGAGACCCAGTACTTC. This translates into CSVEDHASGQETQYF.

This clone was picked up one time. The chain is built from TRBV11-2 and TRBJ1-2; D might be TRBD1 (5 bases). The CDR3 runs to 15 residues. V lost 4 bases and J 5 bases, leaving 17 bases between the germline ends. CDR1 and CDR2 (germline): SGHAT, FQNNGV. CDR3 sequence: CASSSRGGTSYGYTF. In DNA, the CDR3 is TGTGCCAGCAGCTCTCGGGGGGGTACCAGTTATGGCTACACCTTC.